The 16 T cell receptor beta chains reported below all come from one sample, sequenced in a study of blood T cells in healthy people across ages. Through a sample-barcoded 5' primer and a J-beta primer mix, a second PCR was run for roughly 6 to 12 cycles. One entry per CDR3 protein, called by TCRdb with MiXCR from the 5' RACE reads. The sample consists of 1.5 million to 2 million distinct CDR3 sequences, about 50% of them appearing once. The specimen sequenced was blood. Source of these receptors: a middle-aged woman in good health.

The sample holds a few counts of this clonotype. This chain links TRBV27 with TRBJ2-1; possibly TRBD1 for D (6 bases). Germline V gene data show CDR1 as MNHEY and CDR2 as SMNVEV (reference sequence). V dropped 3 bases and J dropped 7 bases, with 16 bases sitting between them. The CDR3 contains 15 residues. CDR3: CASSFPGQSANEQFF. The CDR3 DNA follows: TGTGCCAGCAGTTTCCCGGGACAAAGCGCAAATGAGCAGTTCTTC.

The chain links TRBV4-3 to TRBJ2-7; tentative D call: TRBD2 (5 bases). Germline loops: CDR1 LGHNA, CDR2 YSLEER. CDR3 length equals 13 residues. The ends were cut back, 1 base at V and 5 bases at J, with 9 bases in the middle. CDR3 protein: CASSQVSSNEQYF. In DNA, the CDR3 is TGCGCCAGCAGCCAAGTGTCTAGCAACGAGCAGTACTTC.

The chain recombines TRBV6-2 or TRBV6-3 with TRBJ2-5; the match to TRBD2 covers 9 bases. The V gene's germline CDR1 is MNHEY and CDR2 SVGEGT. Unmatched junction bases numbered 15, after V lost 5 bases and J lost 11 bases. The CDR3 length is 15 residues. The CDR3 nucleotides read TGTGCCAGCAGTGCGGGGGGGGCAATAGTGAATGAGCAGTACTTC. Protein sequence: CASSAGGAIVNEQYF.

This clonotype came up many times. The V and J genes are TRBV12-5 and TRBJ2-1; TRBD1 matches 8 bases. The CDR3 covers 17 residues. After removal of 6 bases from V and 1 base from J, the junction contained 11 bases not matched to a gene. The germline V gene encodes CDR1 LGHNT and CDR2 FRNRAP. In nucleotides, the CDR3 is TGTGCTAGTGGCCGCCCCGGGACAGGAGTTTCCTACAATGAGCAGTTCTTC. It specifies CASGRPGTGVSYNEQFF.

The chain recombines TRBV27 with TRBJ2-1, with 8 bases that match TRBD2. Germline assignment: CDR1 MNHEY and CDR2 SMNVEV (reference sequence). V shed 2 bases and J 8 bases; nucleotides not matched to a gene: 14. The CDR3 contains 17 residues. In DNA, the CDR3 is TGTGCCAGCAGTTTAACCCCTCCGGGGGGGTTGCGAGATGAGCAGTTCTTC. Translated: CASSLTPPGGLRDEQFF.

The genes are TRBV7-2 and TRBJ2-7; 10 bases map to TRBD1. Trimming cost V 5 bases and J 3 bases; bases outside gene matches: 7. Germline V gives CDR1 SGHTA, CDR2 FQGNSA. There are 15 residues in the CDR3. CDR3 residues: CASSPTGQGCYEQYF. CDR3 coding DNA: TGTGCCAGCAGCCCAACGGGACAGGGGTGCTACGAGCAGTACTTC.

The chain employs TRBV2 and TRBJ1-1, with D possibly being TRBD1 (6 bases). Trimming removed 7 bases from V and 3 bases from J, with 18 bases in between. CDR1 SNHLY and CDR2 FYNNEI come from the germline V gene. The CDR3 runs 15 residues. The CDR3 spells CASISTTGTHTEAFF. The CDR3 DNA is TGTGCCAGCATTAGCACTACCGGGACACACACTGAAGCTTTCTTT.

This clonotype was counted between two and nine times. CDR3 loop: CGHLGQGETEAFF. The CDR3, as DNA: TGCGGACACCTAGGACAGGGTGAGACTGAAGCTTTCTTT. The chain carries TRBV29-1 and TRBJ1-1; the match to TRBD1 covers 8 bases. Germline V gene lookup returns CDR1 SQVTM and CDR2 ANQGSEA. The CDR3 extends over 13 amino acids.

The V and J genes are TRBV27 and TRBJ2-4; D tentatively reads TRBD1 or TRBD2 (5 bases each). The J call may be mistaken, given a closer DNA end match to TRBJ2-7. This CDR3 contains 13 residues. Germline CDR1 reads MNHEY; CDR2 reads SMNVEV (reference sequence). CDR3 nucleotides: TGTGCCAGCAGCCGGGACCCAGTCTACGAGCAGTACTTC. Translation: CASSRDPVYEQYF.

This sequence joins TRBV5-1 and TRBJ2-1, with 8 bases fitting TRBD1. The germline V gene has CDR1 SGHRS and CDR2 YFSETQ. Trimming cost V 4 bases and J 7 bases; bases outside gene matches: 10. The CDR3 has 15 amino acids. The CDR3 sequence: CASSPQGGGGNEQFF. CDR3 in DNA: TGCGCCAGCAGCCCACAGGGGGGCGGAGGGAATGAGCAGTTCTTC.

The chain employs TRBV11-2 and TRBJ2-1; D is ambiguous. Germline values: CDR1 SGHAT, CDR2 FQNNGV. V was clipped by 5 bases and J by 3 bases, with 20 bases between them. The CDR3 runs to 17 residues. In DNA form, the CDR3 reads TGTGCCAGCAGCCCCCGCCTAGGGATTGAGGACTACAATGAGCAGTTCTTC. Its protein is CASSPRLGIEDYNEQFF.

A few counts support this clonotype. The chain joins TRBV5-1 to TRBJ1-2, with a possible D match to TRBD1 (5 bases). V lost 4 bases, J lost 3 bases, and 16 bases lay in between. Germline CDR1 SGHRS, CDR2 YFSETQ. This CDR3 has 15 amino acids. CDR3 in amino acids: CASSRDGKRDYGYTF. The CDR3 DNA reads as TGCGCCAGCAGCCGGGACGGGAAACGGGACTATGGCTACACCTTC. Looking up the rest from reference TRBV5-1 and TRBJ1-2 gives the full variable domain: KAGVTQTPRYLIKTRGQQVTLSCSPISGHRSVSWYQQTPGQGLQFLFEYFSETQRNKGNFPGRFSGRQFSNSRSEMNVSTLELGDSALYLCASSRDGKRDYGYTFGSGTRLTVV.

V is TRBV20-1 and J is TRBJ2-5; no definite D call. Between the trimmed V and J ends, which lost 5 bases and 2 bases, there was a span of 12 bases. The CDR3 loop spans 13 amino acids. The V gene's germline CDR1 is DFQATT and CDR2 SNEGSKA (reference sequence). CDR3 sequence (DNA): TGCAGTGCTTCCGCCGGGCAGCAAGAGACCCAGTACTTC. Protein sequence: CSASAGQQETQYF.

As regards this clonotype: The junction does not match germline at one end; this may be a read error. This sequence joins TRBV7-8 and TRBJ2-5, with TRBD1 as a possible D gene (5 bases). The CDR3 runs to 15 residues. From germline, CDR1 is SGHVS and CDR2 FQNEAQ. CDR3 nucleotides: TGTGCCAGCGGCTTCCGGAGACAGCCACAAGAGACCCAGTACTTC. Amino acid sequence: CASGFRRQPQETQYF.

This rearrangement joins TRBV5-1 to TRBJ2-5; 12 bases map to TRBD1. CDR1 is SGHRS and CDR2 is YFSETQ in the germline V gene. The trim removed 4 bases at V and 1 base at J, leaving 8 bases unmatched. This CDR3 has 17 amino acids. CDR3 sequence reads: CASSAGQGALRQETQYF. CDR3 DNA: TGCGCCAGCAGCGCGGGACAGGGGGCGCTTCGCCAAGAGACCCAGTACTTC.

This chain connects TRBV7-3 to TRBJ2-3; TRBD1 matches 9 bases. Per the germline V gene, CDR1 is SGHTA and CDR2 is FQGTGA. This CDR3 region has 15 residues. V lost 11 bases, J lost 3 bases, and 12 bases stayed unmatched. The CDR3 sequence: CAGTLTGGITDTQYF. The CDR3, as DNA: TGTGCCGGCACCTTAACAGGGGGCATTACAGATACGCAGTATTTT.